The next 16 T cell receptor beta chains were all read from a single sample in a study of blood T cell repertoires in COVID-19. Assay: immunoSEQ multiplex PCR; the TCRdb copy retains only in-frame clones and omits some. The data contain roughly 59,000 clones, about 72% of them singletons. Sequencing used peripheral blood. Receptor source: a man older than 75 with acute or convalescent COVID-19.

This clone has more than one count but fewer than ten. The chain links TRBV9 to TRBJ1-3, with TRBD1 matching over 8 bases. CDR3 length: 16 residues. J lost 0 bases, V lost 1 base, and 3 bases had no gene match. Looked up from germline, CDR1 is SGDLS and CDR2 is YYNGEE. CDR3 bases: TGTGCCAGCAGCGTACAGGGGGCGAGCTCTGGAAACACCATATATTTT. This codes for CASSVQGASSGNTIYF.

The chain combines TRBV3-1 (or the pseudogene TRBV3-2) with TRBJ2-1, with 15 positions matching TRBD2. CDR1 is LGHDT, CDR2 YNNKEL, per germline (reference sequence). The junction had 8 bases not matched to a gene; V was cut back by 10 bases and J by 7 bases. The CDR3 is 15 amino acids. The CDR3 loop reads CATKSGTSGRNEQFF. As DNA, the CDR3 is TGTGCCACTAAGTCCGGGACTAGCGGGAGGAATGAGCAGTTCTTC.

This clone was counted a few times. The V and J genes are TRBV24-1 and TRBJ2-2; D is uncertain. The CDR3 covers 15 residues. CDR1 KGHDR and CDR2 SFDVKD come from the germline V gene. Trimming took off 2 bases at V and 3 bases at J, with 9 bases between the two ends. Here the CDR3 DNA reads TGTGCCACCAGTGATTCAACTGAATACACCGGGGAGCTGTTTTTT. Protein sequence: CATSDSTEYTGELFF.

The chain combines TRBV5-8 with TRBJ2-7; D call uncertain. This CDR3 spans 12 amino acids. Trimming took 7 bases from V and 6 from J, leaving 14 bases between them. The V gene's germline CDR1 is SGHTS and CDR2 YDEGEE. CDR3 in amino acids: CASGIFGGEQYF. The DNA for the CDR3 is TGTGCCAGCGGAATTTTTGGCGGCGAGCAGTACTTC.

This chain links TRBV3-1 (or the pseudogene TRBV3-2) with TRBJ2-3; 12 positions agree with TRBD2. This CDR3 region has 16 residues. Trimming cost V 5 bases and J 1 base; bases outside gene matches: 4. In germline, CDR1 is LGHDT, CDR2 YNNKEL (reference sequence). In DNA form, the CDR3 reads TGTGCCAGCAGCTGGCGACTAGCGGGAGGCACAGATACGCAGTATTTT. Its translation is CASSWRLAGGTDTQYF.

The rearrangement joins TRBV24-1 to TRBJ2-3; 8 nucleotides agree with TRBD2. This CDR3 contains 17 residues. Per germline, CDR1 KGHDR and CDR2 SFDVKD. Trimming took 2 bases from V and 4 from J; bases not matched to a gene: 10. The CDR3 bases are TGTGCCACCAGTGATTCTAGCGGGTTCCTGGTTGCAGATACGCAGTATTTT. The encoded protein is CATSDSSGFLVADTQYF.

This clone was recorded once. V and J are TRBV6-6 and TRBJ1-1; 8 bases match TRBD1. With V trimmed by 3 bases and J by 0 bases, 6 bases remained unmatched. This CDR3 is 16 amino acids long. CDR1 is MNHNY and CDR2 is SVGAGI in the germline V gene (reference sequence). CDR3 sequence (DNA): TGTGCCAGCAGTTATTTTACAGGGGGAATGAACACTGAAGCTTTCTTT. Translation: CASSYFTGGMNTEAFF.

The gene calls are TRBV9 and TRBJ1-3; a weak D match, TRBD1 (5 bases). CDR3 size: 15 residues. Trimming took 2 bases from V and 4 from J, leaving 13 bases between them. The V gene's germline CDR1 is SGDLS and CDR2 YYNGEE. CDR3: CASSVEGALGNTIYF. The CDR3 DNA is TGTGCCAGCAGCGTTGAAGGGGCTCTAGGAAACACCATATATTTT.

The chain links TRBV30 to TRBJ1-6; 7 nucleotides line up with TRBD1. The CDR3 consists of 13 residues. The V segment lost 0 bases and the J segment 10 bases; nucleotides outside the gene matches: 3. Germline CDR1 GTSNPN, CDR2 SVGIG (reference sequence). CDR3 bases: TGTGCCTGGAGTGTTCAGGGGGAGTCACCCCTCCACTTT. Amino acid sequence: CAWSVQGESPLHF. Full variable domain (missing parts from reference TRBV30 and TRBJ1-6): SQTIHQWPATLVQPVGSPLSLECTVEGTSNPNLYWYRQAAGRGLQLLFYSVGIGQISSEVPQNLSASRPQDRQFILSSKKLLLSDSGFYLCAWSVQGESPLHFGNGTRLTVT.

The chain combines TRBV7-2 with TRBJ1-1; the D gene is possibly TRBD1 (6 bases). The germline V gene has CDR1 SGHTA and CDR2 FQGNSA. Deletions cut 5 bases from V and 6 bases from J, with 16 bases between. The CDR3 runs to 14 residues. This CDR3 reads CASSPQQGRAEAFF. In DNA, the CDR3 is TGTGCCAGCAGCCCCCAACAGGGTCGGGCTGAAGCTTTCTTT.

The chain links TRBV6-6 to TRBJ2-7; D is possibly TRBD2 (6 bases). V lost 6 bases to trimming and J lost 5 bases, with 20 bases between them. CDR1 and CDR2 from the germline V gene are MNHNY and SVGAGI (reference sequence). The CDR3 is 15 amino acids. The CDR3 reads CASRRGLLAGDEQYF. The CDR3 DNA follows: TGTGCCAGCAGGCGCGGACTACTCGCCGGGGACGAGCAGTACTTC.

For the CDR3, the DNA is TGTGCCAGCACCGGGGTAGGCCTCGGGCAGGTAAATCAGCCCCAGCATTTT. As protein: CASTGVGLGQVNQPQHF. The chain has TRBV28 and TRBJ1-5; D call uncertain. The CDR3 sequence is 17 residues long. Germline CDR1 MDHEN, CDR2 SYDVKM. Trimming pared 7 bases from V and 4 bases from J, leaving 23 bases between.

The chain employs TRBV19 and TRBJ2-5, with D perhaps TRBD2 (6 bases). V was shortened by 7 bases and J by 5 bases, with 17 bases between the two germline ends. The CDR3 is 14 amino acids. Looked up from germline, CDR1 is LNHDA and CDR2 is SQIVND (reference sequence). The CDR3 spells CASTPNGRLETQYF. CDR3 DNA sequence: TGTGCCAGTACCCCGAACGGGAGATTGGAGACCCAGTACTTC.

The chain carries TRBV5-1 and TRBJ2-2, with 14 bases aligning to TRBD2. The CDR3 contains 16 residues. Trimming removed 4 bases from V and 7 bases from J; junction bases left unmatched: 6. Germline V gene sequence: CDR1 SGHRS, CDR2 YFSETQ. Here the CDR3 reads CASSPGTSGSGGELFF. In DNA form, the CDR3 reads TGCGCCAGCAGCCCTGGGACTAGCGGGAGTGGCGGGGAGCTGTTTTTT.

The CDR3 sequence is CASSSREGVGEQFF. The CDR3 DNA follows: TGCGCCAGCAGCTCCCGGGAGGGAGTGGGAGAGCAGTTCTTC. The chain joins TRBV5-1 to TRBJ2-1; TRBD2 aligns across 8 bases. The CDR3 covers 14 residues. CDR1 is SGHRS, CDR2 YFSETQ, per germline. The ends lost 3 bases at V and 10 bases at J; junction bases unmatched: 9.

This clone was seen only a few times. This chain uses TRBV7-9 with TRBJ1-6; D perhaps matches TRBD1 (5 bases). Per germline, CDR1 SEHNR and CDR2 FQNEAQ (reference sequence). Trimming pared 3 bases from V and 5 bases from J, leaving 8 bases between. The CDR3 sequence is 14 residues long. As DNA, the CDR3 is TGTGCCAGCAGCTTCGACAGCGATAATTCACCCCTCCACTTT. It translates to CASSFDSDNSPLHF.